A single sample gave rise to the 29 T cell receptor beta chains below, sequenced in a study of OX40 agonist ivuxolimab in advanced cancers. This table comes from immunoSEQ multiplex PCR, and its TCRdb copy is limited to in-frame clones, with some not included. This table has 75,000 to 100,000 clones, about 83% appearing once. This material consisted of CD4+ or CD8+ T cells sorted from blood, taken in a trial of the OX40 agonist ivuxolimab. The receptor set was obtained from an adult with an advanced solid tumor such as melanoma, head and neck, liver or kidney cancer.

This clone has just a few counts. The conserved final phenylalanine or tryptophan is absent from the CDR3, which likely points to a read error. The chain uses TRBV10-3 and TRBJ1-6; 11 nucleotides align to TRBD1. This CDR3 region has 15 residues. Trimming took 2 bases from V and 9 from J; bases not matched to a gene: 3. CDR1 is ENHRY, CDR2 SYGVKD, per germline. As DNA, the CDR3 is TGTGCCATCAGTGAGGGACAGGGGGCACGTTCACCCCTCCACCTT. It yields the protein CAISEGQGARSPLHL.

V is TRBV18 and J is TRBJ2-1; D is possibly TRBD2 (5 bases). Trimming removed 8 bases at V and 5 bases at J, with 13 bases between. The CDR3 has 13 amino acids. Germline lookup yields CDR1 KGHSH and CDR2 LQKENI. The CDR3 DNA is TGTGCCAGCACCGGGATCATTGACAATGAGCAGTTCTTC. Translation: CASTGIIDNEQFF.

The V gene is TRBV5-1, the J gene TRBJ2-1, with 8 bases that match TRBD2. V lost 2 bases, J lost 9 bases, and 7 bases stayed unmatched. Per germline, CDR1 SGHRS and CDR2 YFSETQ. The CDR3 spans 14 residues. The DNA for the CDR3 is TGCGCCAGCAGCTTAAACCGGGGGGGAAGTGAGCAGTTCTTC. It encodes CASSLNRGGSEQFF.

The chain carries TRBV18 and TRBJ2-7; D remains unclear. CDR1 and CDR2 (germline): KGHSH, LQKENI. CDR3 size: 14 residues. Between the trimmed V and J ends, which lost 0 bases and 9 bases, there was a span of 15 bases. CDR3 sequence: CASSPPPPATGQYF. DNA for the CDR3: TGTGCCAGCTCACCACCGCCCCCGGCGACTGGGCAGTACTTC.

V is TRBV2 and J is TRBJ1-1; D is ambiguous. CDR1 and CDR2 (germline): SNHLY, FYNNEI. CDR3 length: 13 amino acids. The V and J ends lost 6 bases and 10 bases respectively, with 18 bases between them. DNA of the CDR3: TGTGCCAGCAGATTTCGAGGAAAGGAGAGAGCTTTCTTT. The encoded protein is CASRFRGKERAFF.

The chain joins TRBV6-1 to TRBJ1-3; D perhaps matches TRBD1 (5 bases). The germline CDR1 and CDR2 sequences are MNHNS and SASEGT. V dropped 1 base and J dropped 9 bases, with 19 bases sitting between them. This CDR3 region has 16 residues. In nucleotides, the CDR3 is TGTGCCAGCAGTGAAGGGGGGGGGAACACGCCGTCCACCATATATTTT. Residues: CASSEGGGNTPSTIYF.

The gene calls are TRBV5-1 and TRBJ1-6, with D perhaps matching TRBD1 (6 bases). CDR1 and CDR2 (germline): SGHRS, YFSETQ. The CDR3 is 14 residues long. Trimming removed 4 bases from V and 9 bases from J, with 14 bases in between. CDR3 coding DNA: TGCGCCAGCAGCCCCCCTGGGGGCTTTTCACCCCTCCACTTT. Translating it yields CASSPPGGFSPLHF.

CDR3 coding DNA: TGTGCCAGCAGTTATGGGCGGGGATCCCAGCCCCAGCATTTT. This encodes CASSYGRGSQPQHF. V is TRBV6-5 and J is TRBJ1-5; no clear D. There are 14 residues in the CDR3. V was shortened by 3 bases and J by 7 bases, with 13 bases between the two germline ends. CDR1 MNHEY and CDR2 SVGAGI come from the germline V gene.

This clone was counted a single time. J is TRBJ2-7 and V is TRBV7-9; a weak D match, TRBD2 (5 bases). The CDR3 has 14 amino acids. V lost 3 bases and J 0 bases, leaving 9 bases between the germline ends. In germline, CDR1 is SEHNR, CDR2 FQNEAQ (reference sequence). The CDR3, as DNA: TGTGCCAGCAGCTTGGGCGGAGGCTCCTACGAGCAGTACTTC. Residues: CASSLGGGSYEQYF. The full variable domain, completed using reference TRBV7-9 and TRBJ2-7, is DTGVSQNPRHKITKRGQNVTFRCDPISEHNRLYWYRQTLGQGPEFLTYFQNEAQLEKSRLLSDRFSAERPKGSFSTLEIQRTEQGDSAMYLCASSLGGGSYEQYFGPGTRLTVT.

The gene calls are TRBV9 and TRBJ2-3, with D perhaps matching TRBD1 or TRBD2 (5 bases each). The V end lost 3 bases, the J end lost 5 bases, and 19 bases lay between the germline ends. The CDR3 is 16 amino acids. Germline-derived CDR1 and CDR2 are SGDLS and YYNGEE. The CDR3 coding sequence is TGTGCCAGCAGCGAGGCCCCGGGACCTCTTAGAGATACGCAGTATTTT. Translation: CASSEAPGPLRDTQYF.

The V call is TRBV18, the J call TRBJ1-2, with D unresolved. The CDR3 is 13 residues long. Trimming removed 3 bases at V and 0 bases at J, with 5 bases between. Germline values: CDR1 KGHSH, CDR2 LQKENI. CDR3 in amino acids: CASSPTANYGYTF. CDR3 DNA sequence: TGTGCCAGCTCACCGACTGCTAACTATGGCTACACCTTC. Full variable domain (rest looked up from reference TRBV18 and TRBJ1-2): NAGVMQNPRHLVRRRGQEARLRCSPMKGHSHVYWYRQLPEEGLKFMVYLQKENIIDESGMPKERFSAEFPKEGPSILRIQQVVRGDSAAYFCASSPTANYGYTFGSGTRLTVV.

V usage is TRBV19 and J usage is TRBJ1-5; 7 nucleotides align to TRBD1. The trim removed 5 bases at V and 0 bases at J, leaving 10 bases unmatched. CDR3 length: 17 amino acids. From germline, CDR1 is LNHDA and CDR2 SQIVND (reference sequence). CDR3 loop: CASSAGQAEYSNQPQHF. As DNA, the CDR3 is TGTGCCAGTAGTGCCGGACAGGCGGAATATAGCAATCAGCCCCAGCATTTT.

For the CDR3, the DNA is TGTGCCAGCAGTGAAGCCGGGGCCGGGTCGGAAAAACTGTTTTTT. Protein: CASSEAGAGSEKLFF. V and J are TRBV25-1 and TRBJ1-4; maybe TRBD1 (5 bases). The germline V gene encodes CDR1 MGHDK and CDR2 SYGVNS. This CDR3 spans 15 amino acids. Trimming pared 2 bases from V and 8 bases from J, leaving 15 bases between.

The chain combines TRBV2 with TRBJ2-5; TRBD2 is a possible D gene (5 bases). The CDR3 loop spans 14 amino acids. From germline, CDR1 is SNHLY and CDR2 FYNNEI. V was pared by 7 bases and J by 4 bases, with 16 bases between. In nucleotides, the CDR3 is TGTGCCAGCACCAGGACGTCGGCGGGAGAGACCCAGTACTTC. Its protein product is CASTRTSAGETQYF.

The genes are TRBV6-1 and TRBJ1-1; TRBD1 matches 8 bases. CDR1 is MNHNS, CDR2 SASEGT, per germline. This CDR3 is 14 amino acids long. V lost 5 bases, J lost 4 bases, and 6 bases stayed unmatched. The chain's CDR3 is CASSSTTGGTEAFF. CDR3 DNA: TGTGCCAGCAGTTCTACTACAGGGGGCACTGAAGCTTTCTTT.

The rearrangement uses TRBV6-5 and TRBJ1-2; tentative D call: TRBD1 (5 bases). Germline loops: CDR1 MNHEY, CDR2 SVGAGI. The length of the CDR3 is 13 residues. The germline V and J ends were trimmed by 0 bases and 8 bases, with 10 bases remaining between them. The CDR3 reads CASSYSGAGGYTF. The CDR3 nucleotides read TGTGCCAGCAGTTACTCAGGGGCGGGGGGCTACACCTTC.

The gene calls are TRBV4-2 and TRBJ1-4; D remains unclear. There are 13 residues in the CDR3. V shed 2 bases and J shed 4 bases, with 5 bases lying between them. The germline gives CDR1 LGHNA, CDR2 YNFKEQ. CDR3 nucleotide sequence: TGTGCCAGCAGCCAATCCGGTAATGAAAAACTGTTTTTT. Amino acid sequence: CASSQSGNEKLFF.

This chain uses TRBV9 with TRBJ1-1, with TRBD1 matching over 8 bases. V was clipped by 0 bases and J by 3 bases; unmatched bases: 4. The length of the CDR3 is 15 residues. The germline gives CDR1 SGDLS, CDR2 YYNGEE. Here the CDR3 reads CASSVGARGHTEAFF. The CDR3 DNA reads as TGTGCCAGCAGCGTAGGAGCCAGGGGGCACACTGAAGCTTTCTTT.

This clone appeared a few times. In nucleotides, the CDR3 is TGTGCCAGCAAAATGGGGGTCAATGGCCCGACGAACAGTGTGATGAAGACCCAGTACTTC. The encoded protein is CASKMGVNGPTNSVMKTQYF. V is TRBV21-1 and J is TRBJ2-5. TRBV21-1 is a pseudogene. The CDR3 is 20 residues long.

The CDR3, as DNA: TGTGCCAGCAGCTTAGGACAGTTTTATGGCTACACCTTC. Its protein is CASSLGQFYGYTF. The rearrangement links TRBV7-9 to TRBJ1-2, with a weak D call TRBD1 (5 bases). The CDR3 has 13 amino acids. Per germline, CDR1 SEHNR and CDR2 FQNEAQ (reference sequence). V lost 1 base and J lost 5, with 8 bases in between.

DNA for the CDR3: TGTGCCAGCAGTATACTAGCGGGGGGGCCGATAGATACGCAGTATTTT. This codes for CASSILAGGPIDTQYF. The gene calls are TRBV27 and TRBJ2-3; TRBD2 matches at 13 bases. Germline lookup yields CDR1 MNHEY and CDR2 SMNVEV (reference sequence). The ends lost 5 bases at V and 5 bases at J; junction bases unmatched: 7. This CDR3 is 16 amino acids long.

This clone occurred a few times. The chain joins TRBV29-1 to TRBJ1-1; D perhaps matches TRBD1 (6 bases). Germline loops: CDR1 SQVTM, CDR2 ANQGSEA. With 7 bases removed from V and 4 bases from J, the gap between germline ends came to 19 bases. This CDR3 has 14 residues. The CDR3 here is CSATGRGGGTEAFF. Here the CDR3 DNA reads TGCAGCGCAACGGGCAGGGGCGGGGGCACTGAAGCTTTCTTT. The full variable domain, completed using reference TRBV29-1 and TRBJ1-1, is SAVISQKPSRDICQRGTSLTIQCQVDSQVTMMFWYRQQPGQSLTLIATANQGSEATYESGFVIDKFPISRPNLTFSTLTVSNMSPEDSSIYLCSATGRGGGTEAFFGQGTRLTVV.

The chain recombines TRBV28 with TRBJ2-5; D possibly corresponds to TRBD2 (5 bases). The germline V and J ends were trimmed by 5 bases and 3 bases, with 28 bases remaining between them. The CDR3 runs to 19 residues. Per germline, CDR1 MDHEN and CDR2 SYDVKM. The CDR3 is CASSPPPRDAKWGEETQYF. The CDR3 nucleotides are TGTGCCAGCAGTCCCCCTCCCCGGGATGCCAAGTGGGGAGAAGAGACCCAGTACTTC.

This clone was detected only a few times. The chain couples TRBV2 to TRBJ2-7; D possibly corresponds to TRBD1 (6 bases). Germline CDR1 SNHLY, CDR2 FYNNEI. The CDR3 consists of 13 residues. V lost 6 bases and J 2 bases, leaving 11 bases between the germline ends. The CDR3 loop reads CASSLTGPYEQYF. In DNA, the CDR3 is TGTGCCAGCAGCCTGACAGGTCCCTACGAGCAGTACTTC.

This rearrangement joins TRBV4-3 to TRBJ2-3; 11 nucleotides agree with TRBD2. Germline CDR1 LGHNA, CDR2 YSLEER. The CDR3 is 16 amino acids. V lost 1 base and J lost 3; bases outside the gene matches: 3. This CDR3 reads CASSQAPSGGTDTQYF. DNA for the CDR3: TGCGCCAGCAGCCAAGCCCCTAGCGGGGGGACAGATACGCAGTATTTT.

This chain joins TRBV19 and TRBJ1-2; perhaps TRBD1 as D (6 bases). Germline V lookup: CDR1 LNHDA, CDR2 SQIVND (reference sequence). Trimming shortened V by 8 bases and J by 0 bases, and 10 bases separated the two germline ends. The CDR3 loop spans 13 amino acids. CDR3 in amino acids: CASGTIANYGYTF. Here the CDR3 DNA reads TGTGCCAGTGGGACAATAGCTAACTATGGCTACACCTTC.

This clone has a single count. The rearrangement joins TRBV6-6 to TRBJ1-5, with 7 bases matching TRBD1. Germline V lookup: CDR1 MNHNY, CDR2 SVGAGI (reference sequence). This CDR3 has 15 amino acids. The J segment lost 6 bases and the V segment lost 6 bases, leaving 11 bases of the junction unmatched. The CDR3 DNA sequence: TGTGCCAGCAGCCCCCCCACAGGGGACGGTCAGCCCCAGCATTTT. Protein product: CASSPPTGDGQPQHF.

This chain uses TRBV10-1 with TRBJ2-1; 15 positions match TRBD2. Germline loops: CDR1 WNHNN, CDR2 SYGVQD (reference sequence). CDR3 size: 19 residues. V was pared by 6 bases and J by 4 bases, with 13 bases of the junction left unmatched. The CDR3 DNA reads TGCGCCAGCAGGGACCCGGGACTAGCGGGGGGACCCCCTTACAATGAGCAGTTCTTC. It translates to CASRDPGLAGGPPYNEQFF.

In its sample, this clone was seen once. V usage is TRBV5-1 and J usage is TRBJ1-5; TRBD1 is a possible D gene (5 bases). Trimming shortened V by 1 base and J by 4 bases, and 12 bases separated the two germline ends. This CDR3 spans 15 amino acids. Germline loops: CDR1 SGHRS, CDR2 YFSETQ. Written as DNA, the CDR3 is TGCGCCAGCAGCTTGTACTCGGGGGGTAATCAGCCCCAGCATTTT. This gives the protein CASSLYSGGNQPQHF.